This TCR beta chain was observed in a study of T cells in women clearing cervical HPV infection. The CDR3 contains 13 residues. Deletions cut 3 bases from V and 0 bases from J, with 8 bases between. Per the germline V gene, CDR1 is GTSNPN and CDR2 is SVGIG (reference sequence). The study, taken as a whole, reports: TRBV6-7 abundance was lower in cases than controls (around 0.1% versus 0.15%).

As concerns this clone: No antigen is known for it. The CDR3 end falls 3 residues outside the read, so it is completed with the germline J gene.

The method was immunoSEQ multiplex PCR; TCRdb's version includes in-frame clones alone and lacks a portion of them. Recorded for this sample: approximately 31,000 clones. The rearrangement links TRBV30 to TRBJ1-1; D not certain. The TCR originated in a woman aged 18-69 years with a cervical HPV16 infection that either progressed to CIN3+ or cleared (not recorded which). Sequencing was done on a sample of blood buffy coat. CDR3 region: CAWRAQLNTEAFF. The sequenced part of the CDR3 DNA is TGTGCCTGGAGAGCACAGTTGAACACTGAA.